This T cell receptor beta chain was observed in a study of cytomegalovirus exposure and HLA in healthy donors. Regarding the study as a whole: V- and J-gene trimming of TCR beta was linked (in a later analysis) to a missense DCLRE1C variant. The study assumed roughly uniform donor sequencing depth for presence/absence analyses. TCR beta V segments were, for the most part, productive about 87% or about 30% of the time in an earlier analysis.

The CDR3 spans 12 residues. The germline CDR1 and CDR2 sequences are SQVTM and ANQGSEA. The V and J ends lost 7 bases and 6 bases respectively, with 15 bases between them. The PCR had 60 Vbeta and 13 Jbeta primers. Some clones are missing from TCRdb's copy, which holds only in-frame ones; the method was immunoSEQ multiplex PCR. Of 120,000 to 150,000 clones in the sample, around 79% were seen once. For this clone: Its antigen is unknown.

The TCR sequence derives from a man between 18 and 35 years old in good health and CMV-seronegative. This sequence joins TRBV29-1 and TRBJ1-1, with D perhaps TRBD1 (6 bases). The sequencing input was PBMCs. CDR3 protein: CSAKGGEAEAFF. In DNA, the CDR3 is TGCAGCGCCAAAGGGGGGGAGGCTGAAGCTTTCTTT.